What follows are 5 T cell receptor beta chains derived from one specimen sequenced in a study of blood T cells in healthy people across ages. Next came a second PCR, run for roughly 6 to 11 cycles, which used a sample-barcoded 5' primer along with a J-beta primer mix. TCRdb processed the 5' RACE reads anew with MiXCR; each CDR3 protein has one entry. The repertoire holds about 780,000 distinct CDR3 sequences, 35% to 50% seen once, with 15% to 20% in the top ten. Sample: blood. The receptors come from a man at least 80 years old in good health.

The chain couples TRBV4-3 to TRBJ2-5; TRBD2 aligns across 11 bases. After removal of 4 bases from V and 1 base from J, the junction contained 5 bases not matched to a gene. CDR3 size: 16 residues. The germline gives CDR1 LGHNA, CDR2 YSLEER. The CDR3 protein is CASSPFSGGAQETQYF. CDR3 DNA: TGCGCCAGCAGCCCTTTTAGCGGGGGGGCCCAAGAGACCCAGTACTTC.

The rearrangement links TRBV11-2 to TRBJ2-1, with D perhaps TRBD2 (6 bases). The CDR3 has 15 amino acids. Germline CDR1 is SGHAT and CDR2 is FQNNGV. Between the trimmed V and J ends, which lost 5 bases and 4 bases, there was a span of 15 bases. This chain's CDR3 is CASSHGQTSYNEQFF. CDR3 bases: TGTGCCAGCAGCCATGGTCAGACTAGTTACAATGAGCAGTTCTTC.

This clonotype occurred once. This rearrangement joins TRBV6-1 to TRBJ2-7; possibly TRBD2 for D (6 bases). Germline CDR1 is MNHNS and CDR2 is SASEGT. Trimming pared 6 bases from V and 6 bases from J, leaving 18 bases between. The CDR3 spans 14 residues. This CDR3 reads CASRSLFGSGEQYF. DNA for the CDR3: TGTGCCAGCAGGTCCCTCTTCGGGAGCGGCGAGCAGTACTTC.

This chain uses TRBV3-1 with TRBJ2-1; D is unclear. The CDR3 loop spans 13 amino acids. CDR1 LGHDT and CDR2 YNNKEL come from the germline V gene (reference sequence). V lost 3 bases and J 9 bases, leaving 12 bases between the germline ends. CDR3 coding DNA: TGTGCCAGCAGCCAGAGACCAGTTAGTGAGCAGTTCTTC. As protein: CASSQRPVSEQFF.

DNA for the CDR3: TGTGCCAGCAGTTTCTATCCGGTAGAGACCCAGTACTTC. Its protein is CASSFYPVETQYF. The chain recombines TRBV27 with TRBJ2-5; no clear D gene. CDR3 length: 13 amino acids. CDR1 is MNHEY and CDR2 is SMNVEV in the germline V gene (reference sequence). With 3 bases removed from V and 4 bases from J, the gap between germline ends came to 9 bases.